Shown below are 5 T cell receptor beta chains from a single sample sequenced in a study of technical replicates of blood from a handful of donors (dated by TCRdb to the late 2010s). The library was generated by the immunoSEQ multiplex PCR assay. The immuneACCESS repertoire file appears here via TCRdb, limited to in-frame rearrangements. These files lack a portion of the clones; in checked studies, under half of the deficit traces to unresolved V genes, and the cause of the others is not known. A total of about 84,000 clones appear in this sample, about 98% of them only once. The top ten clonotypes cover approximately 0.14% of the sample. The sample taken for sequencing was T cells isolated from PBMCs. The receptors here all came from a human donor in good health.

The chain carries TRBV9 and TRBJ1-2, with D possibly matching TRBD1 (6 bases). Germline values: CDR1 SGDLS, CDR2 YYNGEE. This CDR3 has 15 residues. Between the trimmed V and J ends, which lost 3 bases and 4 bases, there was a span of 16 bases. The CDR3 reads CASSGAGDRRYGYTF. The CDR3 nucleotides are TGTGCCAGCAGCGGAGCAGGGGATAGACGCTATGGCTACACCTTC.

CDR3 in amino acids: CASSLGEWETQYF. CDR3 nucleotide sequence: TGTGCCAGCAGCTTAGGGGAGTGGGAGACCCAGTACTTC. This chain joins TRBV7-9 and TRBJ2-5, with D possibly TRBD2 on 5 matching bases. The CDR3 has 13 amino acids. The V gene lost 1 base and the J gene lost 5 bases, with 8 bases spanning the gap. CDR1 is SEHNR and CDR2 is FQNEAQ in the germline V gene (reference sequence).

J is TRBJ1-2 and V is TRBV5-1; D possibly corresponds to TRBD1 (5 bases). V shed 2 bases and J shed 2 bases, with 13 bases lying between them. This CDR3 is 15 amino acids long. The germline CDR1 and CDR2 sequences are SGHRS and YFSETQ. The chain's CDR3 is CASSLRGEGNYGYTF. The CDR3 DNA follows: TGCGCCAGCAGCTTAAGAGGGGAGGGGAACTATGGCTACACCTTC.

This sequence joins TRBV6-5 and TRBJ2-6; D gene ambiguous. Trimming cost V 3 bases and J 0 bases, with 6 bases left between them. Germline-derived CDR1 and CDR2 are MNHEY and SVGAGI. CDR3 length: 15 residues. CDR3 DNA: TGTGCCAGCAGTTATTCTTACTCTGGGGCCAACGTCCTGACTTTC. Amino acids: CASSYSYSGANVLTF.

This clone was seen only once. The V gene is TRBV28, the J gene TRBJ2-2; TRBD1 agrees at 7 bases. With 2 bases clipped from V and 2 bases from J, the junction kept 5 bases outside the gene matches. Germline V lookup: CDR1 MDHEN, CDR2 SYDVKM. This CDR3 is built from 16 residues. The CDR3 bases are TGTGCCAGCAGTTTAACAGGGGTCCCCAACACCGGGGAGCTGTTTTTT. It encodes CASSLTGVPNTGELFF. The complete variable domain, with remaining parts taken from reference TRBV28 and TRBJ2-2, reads DVKVTQSSRYLVKRTGEKVFLECVQDMDHENMFWYRQDPGLGLRLIYFSYDVKMKEKGDIPEGYSVSREKKERFSLILESASTNQTSMYLCASSLTGVPNTGELFFGEGSRLTVL.